Sequencing of this T cell receptor beta chain was carried out in a study of T cells in Graves' hyperthyroidism and ophthalmopathy. RNA transcripts were the template for amplifying TCR beta CDR3 regions. A set of HTBI primers served as the primers for a first-round RT-PCR of the TCR CDR3. TCRdb independently ran MiXCR on the multiplex PCR reads; one entry per CDR3 protein. The sample has 750,000 to 950,000 distinct CDR3 sequences, over 35% seen once. The trim removed 5 bases at V and 10 bases at J, leaving 5 bases unmatched. The CDR3 extends over 13 amino acids. Germline CDR1 is MNHEY and CDR2 is SVGAGI.

The source is a young man with Graves' hyperthyroidism. The chain combines TRBV6-5 with TRBJ1-6; 7 nucleotides align to TRBD1. The sample comprised blood. The CDR3 sequence: CASSRGRGSPLHF. The CDR3 DNA reads as TGTGCCAGCAGTAGGGGCAGGGGGTCACCCCTCCACTTT.